This entry describes one T cell receptor beta chain. As yet, its antigen is unknown. 60 Vbeta and 13 Jbeta primers were used in PCR. Measured with immunoSEQ multiplex PCR; TCRdb has only the in-frame clones, and not every one. Its table records about 200,000 clones. This CDR3 region has 20 residues. Per the germline V gene, CDR1 is MDHEN and CDR2 is SYDVKM. Germline trimming cut 6 bases from V and 3 bases from J; bases unmatched to any gene: 24. The data were obtained in a study of cytomegalovirus exposure and HLA in healthy donors. As for the study in general: Unique TCR beta sequences numbering approximately 120 million came from 150 million to 200 million T cells in an earlier analysis.

Findings of the study overall: HLA alleles showed associations with 16,951 TCR beta sequences in a later analysis, at a 0.05 false discovery rate. Confirmation was obtained in vitro that a few CMV-associated chains are specific for CMV antigens. In terms of immune exposure information, only CMV serostatus was available.

The clonotype originates from a girl aged 2 to 9 in good health and CMV-seropositive. This chain connects TRBV28 to TRBJ2-7; 9 positions agree with TRBD2. The specimen was PBMCs. This chain's CDR3 is CASRAFWGLLAGDYYYEQYF. DNA for the CDR3: TGTGCCAGCAGGGCCTTTTGGGGGCTGTTAGCGGGAGACTACTACTACGAGCAGTACTTC.